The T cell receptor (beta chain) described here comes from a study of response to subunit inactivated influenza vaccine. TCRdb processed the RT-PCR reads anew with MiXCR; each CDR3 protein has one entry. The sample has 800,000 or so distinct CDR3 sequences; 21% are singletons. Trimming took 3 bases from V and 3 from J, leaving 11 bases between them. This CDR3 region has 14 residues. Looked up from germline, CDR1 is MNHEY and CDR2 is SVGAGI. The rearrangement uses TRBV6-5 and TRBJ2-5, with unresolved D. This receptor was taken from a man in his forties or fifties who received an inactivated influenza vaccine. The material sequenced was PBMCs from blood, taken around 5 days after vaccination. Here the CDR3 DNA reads TGTGCCAGCAGTTATTCCCTCTCGGAAGAGACCCAGTACTTC. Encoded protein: CASSYSLSEETQYF.